This T cell receptor beta chain was captured by sequencing in a study of blood T cell repertoires in COVID-19. Method: immunoSEQ multiplex PCR; TCRdb's copy keeps in-frame clones and lacks some. The table has a few hundred thousand clones, roughly 90% seen once; the top ten hold 0.8% to 0.85%. J gave up 6 bases and V 4 bases, and 6 bases lay outside the gene matches. The CDR3 loop spans 14 amino acids. CDR1 and CDR2 from the germline V gene are SGHKS and YYEKEE (reference sequence). The chain recombines TRBV5-5 with TRBJ2-2; 7 nucleotides agree with TRBD2. The sequence derives from a man younger than 35 with COVID-19, enrolled during active disease. The specimen was peripheral blood. The CDR3 region has the DNA TGTGCCAGCAGCCGAGCGGGAAGGGCCGGGGAGCTGTTTTTT. Its translation: CASSRAGRAGELFF. Together with reference TRBV5-5 and TRBJ2-2, the CDR3 gives the full variable domain: DAGVTQSPTHLIKTRGQQVTLRCSPISGHKSVSWYQQVLGQGPQFIFQYYEKEERGRGNFPDRFSARQFPNYSSELNVNALLLGDSALYLCASSRAGRAGELFFGEGSRLTVL.